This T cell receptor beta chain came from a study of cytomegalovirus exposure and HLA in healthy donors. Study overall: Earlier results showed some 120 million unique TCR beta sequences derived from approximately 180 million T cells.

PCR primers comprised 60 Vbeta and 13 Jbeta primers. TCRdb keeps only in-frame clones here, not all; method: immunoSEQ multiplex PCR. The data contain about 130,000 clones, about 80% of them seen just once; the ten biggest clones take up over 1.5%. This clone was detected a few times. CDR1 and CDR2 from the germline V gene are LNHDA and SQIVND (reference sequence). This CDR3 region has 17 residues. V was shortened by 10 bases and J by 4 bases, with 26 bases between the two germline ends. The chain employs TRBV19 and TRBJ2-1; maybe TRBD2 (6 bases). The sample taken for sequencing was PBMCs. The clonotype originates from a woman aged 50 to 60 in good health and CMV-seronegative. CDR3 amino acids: CATTSRGGARGYNEQFF. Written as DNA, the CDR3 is TGTGCCACCACGTCCCGGGGCGGGGCCCGAGGGTACAATGAGCAGTTCTTC. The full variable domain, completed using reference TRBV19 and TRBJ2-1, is DGGITQSPKYLFRKEGQNVTLSCEQNLNHDAMYWYRQDPGQGLRLIYYSQIVNDFQKGDIAEGYSVSREKKESFPLTVTSAQKNPTAFYLCATTSRGGARGYNEQFFGPGTRLTVL.